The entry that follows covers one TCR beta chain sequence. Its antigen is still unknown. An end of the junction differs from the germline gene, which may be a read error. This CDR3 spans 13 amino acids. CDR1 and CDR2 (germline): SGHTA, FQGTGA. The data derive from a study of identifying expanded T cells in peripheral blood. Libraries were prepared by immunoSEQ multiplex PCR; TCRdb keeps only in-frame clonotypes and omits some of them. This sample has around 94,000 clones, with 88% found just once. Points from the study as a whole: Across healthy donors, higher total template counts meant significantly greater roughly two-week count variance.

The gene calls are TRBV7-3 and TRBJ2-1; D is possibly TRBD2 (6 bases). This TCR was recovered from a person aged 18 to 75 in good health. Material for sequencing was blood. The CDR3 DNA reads TGTGCCAGCAGCATAACCCTAGCGAATGAGCAGTTCTTC. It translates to CASSITLANEQFF.